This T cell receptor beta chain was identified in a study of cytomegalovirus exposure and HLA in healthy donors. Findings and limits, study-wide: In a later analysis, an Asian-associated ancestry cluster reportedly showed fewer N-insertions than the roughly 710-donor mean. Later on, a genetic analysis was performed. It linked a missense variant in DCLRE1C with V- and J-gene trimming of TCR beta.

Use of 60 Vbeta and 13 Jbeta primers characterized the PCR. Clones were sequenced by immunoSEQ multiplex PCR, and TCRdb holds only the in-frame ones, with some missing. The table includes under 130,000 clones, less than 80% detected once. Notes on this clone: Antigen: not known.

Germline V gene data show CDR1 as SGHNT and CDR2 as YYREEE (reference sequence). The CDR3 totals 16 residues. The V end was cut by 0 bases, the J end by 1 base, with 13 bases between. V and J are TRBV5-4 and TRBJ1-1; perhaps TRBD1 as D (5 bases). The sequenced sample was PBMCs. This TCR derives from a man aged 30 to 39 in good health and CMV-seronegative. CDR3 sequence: CASSLGGGRGNTEAFF. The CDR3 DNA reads TGTGCCAGCAGCTTGGGGGGGGGTAGGGGGAACACTGAAGCTTTCTTT.